This TCR beta chain was captured in a study of blood T cell repertoires in COVID-19. How the authors handled the data: Estimation of nucleated cell counts relied on the amplification of reference gene primers. The assay was immunoSEQ multiplex PCR, and TCRdb's table has in-frame clones only and misses some. D and trimming come from the DNA, and the V and J calls and clone size come from that table. The table lists around 76,000 clones, 80% of them singletons. Sequenced material: peripheral blood. The receptor's source is a man in his fifties or sixties with COVID-19, enrolled during active disease.

The CDR3 loop reads CASSEGGLSNQPQHF. CDR3 coding DNA: TGTGCCAGCAGCGAGGGCGGCCTTAGCAATCAGCCCCAGCATTTT. The chain links TRBV11-2 to TRBJ1-5; D is ambiguous. There are 15 residues in the CDR3. Trimming cost V 5 bases and J 0 bases, with 11 bases left between them. Germline CDR1 is SGHAT and CDR2 is FQNNGV.